One and the same sample provided the 19 T cell receptor beta chains below, sequenced in a study of T cell clusters in autoimmune cytopenias. TRB amplification used approximately 0.25 ug of peripheral blood genomic DNA. TRB rearrangements were amplified by touch-down multiplex PCR with mixed TRB-A/B primers. TCRdb reprocessed the multiplex PCR reads, keeping one entry per CDR3 protein, no DNA. The listing records 14,000 to 15,000 distinct CDR3 sequences. These data were also reused for a study on T cell repertoires in aging, cancer and after chemotherapy.

Source material: peripheral blood. Source of these receptors: a human donor in good health.

The chain has TRBV27 and TRBJ2-7. The CDR3 sequence is 11 residues long. In germline, CDR1 is MNHEY, CDR2 SMNVEV (reference sequence). This chain's CDR3 is CASSQFGEQYF.

The chain links TRBV6-2 or TRBV6-3 to TRBJ2-7; with no DNA, the TCRdb D assignment of TRBD2 cannot be verified. Germline values: CDR1 MNHEY, CDR2 SVGEGT. CDR3 length: 14 amino acids. CDR3 protein: CASSVNSGTYEQYF.

This sequence joins TRBV12-3 or TRBV12-4 and TRBJ1-2; TCRdb reports TRBD1, a call that lacks DNA to check it against. The CDR3 consists of 13 residues. The CDR3 reads CASSLQGAYGYTF.

The chain joins TRBV19 to TRBJ2-7; TCRdb reports TRBD2, a call that lacks DNA to check it against. The germline V gene encodes CDR1 LNHDA and CDR2 SQIVND (reference sequence). The CDR3 is made up of 16 amino acids. The CDR3 loop reads CASSTGAGGPTYEQYF.

This rearrangement joins TRBV18 to TRBJ1-1. This CDR3 is 14 amino acids long. Germline V gene lookup returns CDR1 KGHSH and CDR2 LQKENI. CDR3 sequence reads: CASSPLTEDTEAFF.

The chain is built from TRBV19 and TRBJ2-1; the TCRdb D gene call, TRBD2, has no DNA to confirm it. This CDR3 contains 13 residues. Per germline, CDR1 LNHDA and CDR2 SQIVND (reference sequence). The CDR3 spells CASTRRREDEQFF. Drawing the rest from reference TRBV19 and TRBJ2-1, the complete variable domain is DGGITQSPKYLFRKEGQNVTLSCEQNLNHDAMYWYRQDPGQGLRLIYYSQIVNDFQKGDIAEGYSVSREKKESFPLTVTSAQKNPTAFYLCASTRRREDEQFFGPGTRLTVL.

This chain links TRBV12-3 or TRBV12-4 with TRBJ2-2; TCRdb reports TRBD2, a call that lacks DNA to check it against. The CDR3 contains 19 residues. The CDR3 here is CASSPRGGAGGRYTGELFF.

This clonotype shows up as medium-sized by frequency. V gene TRBV6-5 combines with J gene TRBJ2-2; checking the TCRdb D call of TRBD2 is not possible without DNA. The CDR3 is 12 amino acids. The germline gives CDR1 MNHEY, CDR2 SVGAGI. The CDR3 spells CASSRGTGELFF.

The chain combines TRBV6-5 with TRBJ1-3. This CDR3 contains 11 residues. In germline, CDR1 is MNHEY, CDR2 SVGAGI. The chain's CDR3 is CASSRGNTIYF.

The J gene is TRBJ1-1, the V gene TRBV12-3 or TRBV12-4. The CDR3 consists of 11 residues. This CDR3 reads CASNRNTEAFF.

The chain employs TRBV6-2 or TRBV6-3 and TRBJ2-7; the TCRdb call, TRBD2, lacks DNA for checking. The V gene's germline CDR1 is MNHEY and CDR2 SVGEGT. The CDR3 runs 14 residues. CDR3 protein: CASSRQAGTYEQYF.

The rearrangement uses TRBV7-2 and TRBJ2-7; as DNA is missing, the TRBD2 call by TCRdb cannot be tested. Per germline, CDR1 SGHTA and CDR2 FQGNSA. The CDR3 is 15 residues long. CDR3: CASSLGLGLTGEQYF.

The V gene is TRBV10-3, the J gene TRBJ2-6. The CDR3 sequence is 17 residues long. CDR1 and CDR2 (germline): ENHRY, SYGVKD. CDR3 sequence: CAISPTESASSANVLTF.

V usage is TRBV6-2 or TRBV6-3 and J usage is TRBJ2-5. The CDR3 has 14 residues. CDR1 MNHEY and CDR2 SVGEGT come from the germline V gene. The chain's CDR3 is CASSWTSEWETQYF.

CDR3: CASSLDGESAINEKLFF. The rearrangement uses TRBV5-1 and TRBJ1-4. Germline CDR1 and CDR2: SGHRS and YFSETQ. The CDR3 is 17 residues long.

The chain recombines TRBV11-3 with TRBJ1-1; TCRdb's assignment of TRBD1 cannot be checked, as there is no DNA. The CDR3 consists of 12 residues. Germline assignment: CDR1 SGHNT and CDR2 YENEEA. CDR3 residues: CASSPQGDEAFF.

Considering frequency, this clonotype is medium-sized. The gene calls are TRBV29-1 and TRBJ2-1; without DNA, the TCRdb call of TRBD2 cannot be checked. CDR1 is SQVTM and CDR2 is ANQGSEA in the germline V gene. The CDR3 sequence is 14 residues long. The CDR3 is CSVLLAGGLNEQFF.

This rearrangement joins TRBV27 to TRBJ1-4. The germline gives CDR1 MNHEY, CDR2 SMNVEV (reference sequence). There are 15 residues in the CDR3. CDR3 amino acids: CASSPRLGPNEKLFF.

This chain connects TRBV30 to TRBJ1-2; the D call from TCRdb, TRBD1, cannot be confirmed without DNA. This CDR3 contains 15 residues. Germline V lookup: CDR1 GTSNPN, CDR2 SVGIG (reference sequence). This CDR3 is CAWTPGHMRNYGYTF.